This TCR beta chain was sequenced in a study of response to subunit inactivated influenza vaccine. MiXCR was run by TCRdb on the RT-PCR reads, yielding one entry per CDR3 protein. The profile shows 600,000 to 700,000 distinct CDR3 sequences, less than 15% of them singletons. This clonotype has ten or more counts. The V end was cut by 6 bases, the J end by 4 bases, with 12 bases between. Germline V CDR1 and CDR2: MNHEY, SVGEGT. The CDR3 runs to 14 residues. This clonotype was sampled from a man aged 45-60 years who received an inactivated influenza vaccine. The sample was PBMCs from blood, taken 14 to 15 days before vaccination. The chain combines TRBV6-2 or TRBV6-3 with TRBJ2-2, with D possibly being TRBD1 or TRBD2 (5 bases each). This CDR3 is CASSLGGGTGELFF. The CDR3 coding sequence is TGTGCCAGCAGCCTGGGTGGGGGCACCGGGGAGCTGTTTTTT.